Listed here is a single TCR beta chain. Its target is not known. These data come from a study of cytomegalovirus exposure and HLA in healthy donors. Broader study findings: In a later analysis, DRB1 alleles had the most associated TCRs; HLA-C alleles the fewest. For presence/absence analyses, sequencing depth was assumed to be roughly uniform across donors.

CDR1 and CDR2 (germline): MGHDK, SYGVNS. Between the trimmed V and J ends, which lost 0 bases and 3 bases, there was a span of 3 bases. CDR3 length: 12 residues. PCR primers comprised 60 Vbeta and 13 Jbeta primers. The repertoire was sequenced with immunoSEQ multiplex PCR; TCRdb's copy has only in-frame clones and lacks some. There are more than 200,000 clones in the sample, with less than 1% held by the top ten. This chain links TRBV25-1 with TRBJ2-7; D not certain. Material: PBMCs. The clonotype originates from a woman younger than 45 in good health and CMV-seropositive. The CDR3 reads CASSEYNYEQYF. CDR3 nucleotide sequence: TGTGCCAGCAGTGAATACAACTACGAGCAGTACTTC.